This T cell receptor (beta chain) emerged from a study of neurological immune-mediated disorders. Overall study results and limits: The expanded clones of different subjects shared no CDR3 amino acid sequences (suggesting private repertoires in all groups). The greatest TCR clonal expansion appeared in HTLV-1-associated myelopathy and the smallest, falling below healthy controls, in multiple sclerosis.

This clonotype has ten or more counts. What it binds is not known. 5'RACE generated cDNA with 10-nucleotide random UMIs. TCRdb reprocessed the 5' RACE reads with MiXCR, giving one entry per CDR3 protein. The data hold tens of thousands of distinct CDR3 sequences, with approximately 10% observed a single time. The time point was: longitudinal time-point 1 (baseline). Maryland, USA blood bank volunteers served as healthy controls. The receptor was derived from a man aged 30 to 45 in good health. What was sequenced was PBMCs.

CDR3 protein: CASSLVAGDAYNEQFF. The CDR3 DNA reads as TGTGCCAGCAGCTTAGTGGCGGGGGACGCCTACAATGAGCAGTTCTTC. The V call is TRBV7-2, the J call TRBJ2-1; the match to TRBD2 covers 7 bases. V lost 1 base to trimming and J lost 2 bases; unmatched junction nucleotides: 5. Germline values: CDR1 SGHTA, CDR2 FQGNSA. The CDR3 loop spans 16 amino acids.